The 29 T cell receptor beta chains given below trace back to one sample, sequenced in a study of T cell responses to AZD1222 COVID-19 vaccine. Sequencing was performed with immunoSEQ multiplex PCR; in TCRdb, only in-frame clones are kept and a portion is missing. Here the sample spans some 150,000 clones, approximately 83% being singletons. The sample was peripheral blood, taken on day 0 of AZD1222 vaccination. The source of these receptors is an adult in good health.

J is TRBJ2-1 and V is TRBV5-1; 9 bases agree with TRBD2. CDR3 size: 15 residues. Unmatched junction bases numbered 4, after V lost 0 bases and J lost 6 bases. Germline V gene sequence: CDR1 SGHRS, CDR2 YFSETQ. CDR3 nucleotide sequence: TGCGCCAGCAGCTTGGCTAGCGGGATCCTCAATGAGCAGTTCTTC. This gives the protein CASSLASGILNEQFF.

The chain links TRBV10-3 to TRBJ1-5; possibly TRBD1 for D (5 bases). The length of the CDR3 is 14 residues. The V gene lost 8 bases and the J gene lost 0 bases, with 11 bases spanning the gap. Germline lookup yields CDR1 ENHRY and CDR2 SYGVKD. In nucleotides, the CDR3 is TGTGCCATCGGGAGGGGAAATAGCAATCAGCCCCAGCATTTT. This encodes CAIGRGNSNQPQHF.

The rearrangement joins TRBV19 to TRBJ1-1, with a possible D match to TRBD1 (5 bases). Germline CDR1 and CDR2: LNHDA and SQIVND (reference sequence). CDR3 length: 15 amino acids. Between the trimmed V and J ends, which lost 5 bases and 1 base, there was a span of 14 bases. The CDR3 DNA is TGTGCCAGTAGTCCTGGGGGTAGCCGGAACACTGAAGCTTTCTTT. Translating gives CASSPGGSRNTEAFF.

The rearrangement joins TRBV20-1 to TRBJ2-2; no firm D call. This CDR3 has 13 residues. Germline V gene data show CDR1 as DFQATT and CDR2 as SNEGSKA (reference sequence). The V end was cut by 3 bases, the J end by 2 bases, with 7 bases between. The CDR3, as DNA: TGCAGTGCTAGTCTAGGAAACACCGGGGAGCTGTTTTTT. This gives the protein CSASLGNTGELFF.

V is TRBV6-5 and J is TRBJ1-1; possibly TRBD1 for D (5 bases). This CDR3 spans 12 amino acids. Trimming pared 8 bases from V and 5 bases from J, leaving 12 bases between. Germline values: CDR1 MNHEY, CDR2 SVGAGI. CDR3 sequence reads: CASWGGFTEAFF. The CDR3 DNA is TGTGCCAGCTGGGGGGGGTTTACTGAAGCTTTCTTT.

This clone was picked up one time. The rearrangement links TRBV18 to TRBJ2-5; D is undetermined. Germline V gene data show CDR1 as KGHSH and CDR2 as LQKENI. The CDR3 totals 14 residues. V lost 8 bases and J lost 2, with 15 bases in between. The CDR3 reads CASLSKAEQETQYF. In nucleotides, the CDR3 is TGTGCCAGCCTATCTAAGGCGGAGCAAGAGACCCAGTACTTC.

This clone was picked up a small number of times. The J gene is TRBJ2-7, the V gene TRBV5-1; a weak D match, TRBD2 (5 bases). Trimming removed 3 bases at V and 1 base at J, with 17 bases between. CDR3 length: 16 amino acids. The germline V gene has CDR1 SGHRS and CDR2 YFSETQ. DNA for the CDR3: TGCGCCAGCAGCTCCGCCGCCGGGGTCCTGTCCTACGAGCAGTACTTC. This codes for CASSSAAGVLSYEQYF.

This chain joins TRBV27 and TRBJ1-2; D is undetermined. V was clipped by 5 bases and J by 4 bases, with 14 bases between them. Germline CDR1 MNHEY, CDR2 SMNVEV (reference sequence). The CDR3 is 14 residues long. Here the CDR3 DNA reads TGTGCCAGCAGTATGGGCACCTGGGGCTATGGCTACACCTTC. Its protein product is CASSMGTWGYGYTF.

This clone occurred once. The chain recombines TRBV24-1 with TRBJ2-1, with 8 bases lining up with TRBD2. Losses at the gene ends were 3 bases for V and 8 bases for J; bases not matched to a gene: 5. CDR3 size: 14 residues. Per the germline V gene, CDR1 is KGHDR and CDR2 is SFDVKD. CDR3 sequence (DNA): TGTGCCACCAGTGATCGGTTGACTAGCGATGAGCAGTTCTTC. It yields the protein CATSDRLTSDEQFF.

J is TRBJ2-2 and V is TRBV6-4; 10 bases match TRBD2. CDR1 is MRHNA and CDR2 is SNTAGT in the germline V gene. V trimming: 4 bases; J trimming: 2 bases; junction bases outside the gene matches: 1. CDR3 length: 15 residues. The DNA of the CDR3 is TGTGCCAGCAGTGGACTAGCGGGCAACACCGGGGAGCTGTTTTTT. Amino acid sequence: CASSGLAGNTGELFF.

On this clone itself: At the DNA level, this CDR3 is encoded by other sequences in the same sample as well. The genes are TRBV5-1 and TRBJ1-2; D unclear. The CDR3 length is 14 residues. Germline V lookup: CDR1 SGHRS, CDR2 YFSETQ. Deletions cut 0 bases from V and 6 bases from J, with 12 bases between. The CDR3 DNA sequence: TGCGCCAGCAGCTTGGTTCGCGCGTCGGATGGCTACACCTTC. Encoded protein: CASSLVRASDGYTF. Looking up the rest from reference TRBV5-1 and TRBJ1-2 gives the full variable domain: KAGVTQTPRYLIKTRGQQVTLSCSPISGHRSVSWYQQTPGQGLQFLFEYFSETQRNKGNFPGRFSGRQFSNSRSEMNVSTLELGDSALYLCASSLVRASDGYTFGSGTRLTVV.

CDR3 nucleotide sequence: TGTGCCAGCAGTTCCAGCGGAACTGAAGCTTTCTTT. Encoded protein: CASSSSGTEAFF. The chain is built from TRBV6-5 and TRBJ1-1; D not certain. Germline values: CDR1 MNHEY, CDR2 SVGAGI. V was clipped by 4 bases and J by 5 bases, with 8 bases between them. The CDR3 sequence is 12 residues long.

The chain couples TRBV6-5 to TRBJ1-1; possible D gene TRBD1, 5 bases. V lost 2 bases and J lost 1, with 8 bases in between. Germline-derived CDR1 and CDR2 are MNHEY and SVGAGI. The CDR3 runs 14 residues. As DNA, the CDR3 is TGTGCCAGCAGTTACACACAGGCGAACACTGAAGCTTTCTTT. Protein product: CASSYTQANTEAFF.

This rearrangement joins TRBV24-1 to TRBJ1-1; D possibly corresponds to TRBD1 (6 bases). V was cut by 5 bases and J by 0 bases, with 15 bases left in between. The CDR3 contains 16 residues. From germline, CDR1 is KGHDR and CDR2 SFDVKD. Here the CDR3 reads CATSGVRGRLNTEAFF. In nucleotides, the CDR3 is TGTGCCACCAGTGGTGTGCGGGGGCGCTTGAACACTGAAGCTTTCTTT.

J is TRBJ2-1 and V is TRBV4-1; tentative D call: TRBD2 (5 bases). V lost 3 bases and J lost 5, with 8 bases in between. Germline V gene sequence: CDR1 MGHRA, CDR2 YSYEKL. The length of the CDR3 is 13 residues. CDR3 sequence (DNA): TGCGCCAGCAGCCATTCCGGGGACAATGAGCAGTTCTTC. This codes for CASSHSGDNEQFF.

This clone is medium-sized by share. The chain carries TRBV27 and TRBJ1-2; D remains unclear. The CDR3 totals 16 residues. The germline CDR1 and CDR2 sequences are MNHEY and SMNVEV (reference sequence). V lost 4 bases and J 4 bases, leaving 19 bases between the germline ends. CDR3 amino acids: CASSWADGRGFYGYTF. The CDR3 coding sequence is TGTGCCAGCAGTTGGGCGGACGGTCGAGGATTCTATGGCTACACCTTC.

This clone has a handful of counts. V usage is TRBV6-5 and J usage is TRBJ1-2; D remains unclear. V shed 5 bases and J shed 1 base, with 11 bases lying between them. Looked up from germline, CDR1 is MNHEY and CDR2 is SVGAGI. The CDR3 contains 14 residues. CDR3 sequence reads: CASSHQPINYGYTF. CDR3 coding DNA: TGTGCCAGCAGTCACCAGCCGATTAACTATGGCTACACCTTC.

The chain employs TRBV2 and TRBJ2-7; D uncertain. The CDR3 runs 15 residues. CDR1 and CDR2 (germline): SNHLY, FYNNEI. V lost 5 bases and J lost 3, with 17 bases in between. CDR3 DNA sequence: TGTGCCAGCAGTCAGCGTCTTGGCGGTGGCTACGAGCAGTACTTC. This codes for CASSQRLGGGYEQYF.

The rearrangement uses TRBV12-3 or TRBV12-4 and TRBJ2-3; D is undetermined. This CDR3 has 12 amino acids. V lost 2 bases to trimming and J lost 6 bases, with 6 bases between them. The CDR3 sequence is CASSLRQDTQYF. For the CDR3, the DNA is TGTGCCAGCAGTTTAAGGCAGGATACGCAGTATTTT.

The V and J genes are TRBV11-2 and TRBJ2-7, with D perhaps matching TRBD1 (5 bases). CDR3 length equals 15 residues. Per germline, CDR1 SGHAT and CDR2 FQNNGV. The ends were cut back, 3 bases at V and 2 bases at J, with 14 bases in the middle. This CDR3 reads CASSFYGQGPYEQYF. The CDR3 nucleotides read TGTGCCAGCAGCTTTTATGGCCAGGGCCCCTACGAGCAGTACTTC.

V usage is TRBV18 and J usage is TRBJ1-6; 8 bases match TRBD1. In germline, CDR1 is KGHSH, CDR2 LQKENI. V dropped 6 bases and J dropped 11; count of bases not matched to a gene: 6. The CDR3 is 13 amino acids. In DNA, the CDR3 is TGTGCCAGCTCTGGACAGGGTAAAGCACCCCTCCACTTT. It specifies CASSGQGKAPLHF.

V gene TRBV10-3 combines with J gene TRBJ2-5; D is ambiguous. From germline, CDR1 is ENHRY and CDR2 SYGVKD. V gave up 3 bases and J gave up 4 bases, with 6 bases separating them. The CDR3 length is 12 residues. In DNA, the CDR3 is TGTGCCATCAGTGACGCTAGAGAGACCCAGTACTTC. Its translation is CAISDARETQYF.

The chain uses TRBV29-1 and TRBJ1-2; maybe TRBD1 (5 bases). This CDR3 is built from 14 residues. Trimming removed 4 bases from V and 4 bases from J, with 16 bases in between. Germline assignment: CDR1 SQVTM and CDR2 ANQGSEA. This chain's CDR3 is CSVVSGTETYGYTF. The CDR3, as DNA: TGCAGCGTTGTCTCTGGGACCGAGACCTATGGCTACACCTTC. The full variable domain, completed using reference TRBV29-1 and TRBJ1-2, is SAVISQKPSRDICQRGTSLTIQCQVDSQVTMMFWYRQQPGQSLTLIATANQGSEATYESGFVIDKFPISRPNLTFSTLTVSNMSPEDSSIYLCSVVSGTETYGYTFGSGTRLTVV.

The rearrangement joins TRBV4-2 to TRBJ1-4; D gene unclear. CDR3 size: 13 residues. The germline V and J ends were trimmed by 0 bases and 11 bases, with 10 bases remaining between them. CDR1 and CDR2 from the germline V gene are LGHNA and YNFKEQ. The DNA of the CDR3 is TGTGCCAGCAGCCAAGAAGGTGTTGGGAAACTGTTTTTT. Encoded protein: CASSQEGVGKLFF.

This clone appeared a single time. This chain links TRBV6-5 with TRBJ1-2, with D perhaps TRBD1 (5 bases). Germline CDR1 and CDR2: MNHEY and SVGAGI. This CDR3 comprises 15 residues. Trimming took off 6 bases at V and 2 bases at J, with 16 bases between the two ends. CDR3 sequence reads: CASSPRERGNYGYTF. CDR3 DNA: TGTGCCAGCAGCCCCCGCGAGCGGGGCAACTATGGCTACACCTTC.

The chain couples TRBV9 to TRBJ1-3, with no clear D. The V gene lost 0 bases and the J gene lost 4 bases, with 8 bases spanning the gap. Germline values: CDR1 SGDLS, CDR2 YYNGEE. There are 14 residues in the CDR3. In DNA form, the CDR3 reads TGTGCCAGCAGCGTAGCCCCGGGAGGAAACACCATATATTTT. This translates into CASSVAPGGNTIYF.

The CDR3 DNA sequence: TGTGCCAGCAGCTTAGGTGGGACGGACTACGAGCAGTACTTC. Translation: CASSLGGTDYEQYF. The chain links TRBV7-2 to TRBJ2-7; D is tentatively TRBD1 or TRBD2 (5 bases each). The V end lost 1 base, the J end lost 3 bases, and 10 bases lay between the germline ends. CDR1 and CDR2 (germline): SGHTA, FQGNSA. The CDR3 contains 14 residues.

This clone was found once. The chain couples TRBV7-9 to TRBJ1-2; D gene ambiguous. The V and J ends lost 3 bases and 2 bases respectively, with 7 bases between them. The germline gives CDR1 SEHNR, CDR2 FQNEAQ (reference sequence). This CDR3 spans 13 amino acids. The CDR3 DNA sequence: TGTGCCAGCAGCTTTGGGGAAAACTATGGCTACACCTTC. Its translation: CASSFGENYGYTF. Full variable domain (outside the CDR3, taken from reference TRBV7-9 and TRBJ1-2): DTGVSQNPRHKITKRGQNVTFRCDPISEHNRLYWYRQTLGQGPEFLTYFQNEAQLEKSRLLSDRFSAERPKGSFSTLEIQRTEQGDSAMYLCASSFGENYGYTFGSGTRLTVV.

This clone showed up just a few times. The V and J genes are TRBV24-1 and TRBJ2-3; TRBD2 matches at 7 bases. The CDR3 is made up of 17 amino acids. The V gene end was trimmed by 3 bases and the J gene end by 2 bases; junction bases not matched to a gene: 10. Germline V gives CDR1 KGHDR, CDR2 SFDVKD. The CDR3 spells CATSDPWTRTTTDTQYF. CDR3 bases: TGTGCCACCAGTGATCCCTGGACTAGAACGACCACAGATACGCAGTATTTT.